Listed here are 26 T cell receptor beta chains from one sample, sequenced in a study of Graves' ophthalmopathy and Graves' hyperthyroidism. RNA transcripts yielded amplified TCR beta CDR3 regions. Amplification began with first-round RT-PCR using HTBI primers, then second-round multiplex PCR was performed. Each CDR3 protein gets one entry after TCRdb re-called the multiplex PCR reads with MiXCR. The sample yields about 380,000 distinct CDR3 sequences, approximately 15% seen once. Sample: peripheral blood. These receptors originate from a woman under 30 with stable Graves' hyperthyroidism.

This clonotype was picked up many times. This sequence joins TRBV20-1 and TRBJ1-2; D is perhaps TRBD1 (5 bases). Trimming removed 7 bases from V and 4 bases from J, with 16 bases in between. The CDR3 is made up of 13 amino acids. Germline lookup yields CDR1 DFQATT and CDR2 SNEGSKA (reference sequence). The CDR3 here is CSVSRGGSYGYTF. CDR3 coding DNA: TGCAGTGTCTCGAGGGGAGGCAGCTATGGCTACACCTTC.

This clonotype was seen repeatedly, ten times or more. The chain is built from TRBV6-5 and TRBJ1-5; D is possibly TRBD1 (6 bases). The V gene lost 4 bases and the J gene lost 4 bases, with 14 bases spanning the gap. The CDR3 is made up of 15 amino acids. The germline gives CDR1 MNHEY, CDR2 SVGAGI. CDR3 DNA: TGTGCCAGCAGTTCGACAGGACTCCTGAATCAGCCCCAGCATTTT. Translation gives CASSSTGLLNQPQHF.

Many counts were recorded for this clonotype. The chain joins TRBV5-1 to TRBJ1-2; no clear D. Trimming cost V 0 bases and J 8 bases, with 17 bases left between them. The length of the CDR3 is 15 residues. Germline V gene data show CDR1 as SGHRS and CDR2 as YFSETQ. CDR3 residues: CASSLGGMAFMGYTF. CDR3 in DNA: TGCGCCAGCAGCTTGGGCGGTATGGCCTTCATGGGCTACACCTTC.

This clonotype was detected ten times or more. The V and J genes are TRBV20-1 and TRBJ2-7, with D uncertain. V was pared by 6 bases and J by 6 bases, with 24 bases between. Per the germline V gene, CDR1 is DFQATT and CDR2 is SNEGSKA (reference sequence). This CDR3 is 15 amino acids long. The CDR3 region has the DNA TGCAGTGCGATGATACCGGGCCAGAGCCTCTCCGAGCAGTACTTC. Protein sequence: CSAMIPGQSLSEQYF.

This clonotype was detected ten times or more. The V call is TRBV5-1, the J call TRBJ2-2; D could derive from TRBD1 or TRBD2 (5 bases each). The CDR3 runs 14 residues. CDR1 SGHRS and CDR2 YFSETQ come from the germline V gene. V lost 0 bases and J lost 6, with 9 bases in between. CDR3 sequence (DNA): TGCGCCAGCAGCTTGGTTCAGGGAGCCGGGGAGCTGTTTTTT. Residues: CASSLVQGAGELFF. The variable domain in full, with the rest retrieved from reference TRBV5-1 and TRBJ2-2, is KAGVTQTPRYLIKTRGQQVTLSCSPISGHRSVSWYQQTPGQGLQFLFEYFSETQRNKGNFPGRFSGRQFSNSRSEMNVSTLELGDSALYLCASSLVQGAGELFFGEGSRLTVL.

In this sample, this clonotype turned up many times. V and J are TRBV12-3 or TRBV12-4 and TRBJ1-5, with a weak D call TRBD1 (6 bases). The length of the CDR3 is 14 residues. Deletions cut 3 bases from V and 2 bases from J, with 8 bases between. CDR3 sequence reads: CASSFAGGNQPQHF. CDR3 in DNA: TGTGCCAGCAGTTTCGCAGGGGGCAATCAGCCCCAGCATTTT.

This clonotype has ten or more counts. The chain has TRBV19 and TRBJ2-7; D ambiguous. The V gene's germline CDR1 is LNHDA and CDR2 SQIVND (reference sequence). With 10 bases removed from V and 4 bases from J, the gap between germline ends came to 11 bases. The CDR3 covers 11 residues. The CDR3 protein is CAITSRYEQYF. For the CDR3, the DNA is TGTGCCATCACCTCTCGGTACGAGCAGTACTTC.

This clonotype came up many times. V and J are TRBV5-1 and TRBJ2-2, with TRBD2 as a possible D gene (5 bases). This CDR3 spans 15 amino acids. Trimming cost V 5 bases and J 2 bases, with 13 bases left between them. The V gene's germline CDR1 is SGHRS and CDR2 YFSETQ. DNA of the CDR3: TGCGCCAGCAGAGCCGCGGGCATTAACACCGGGGAGCTGTTTTTT. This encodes CASRAAGINTGELFF.

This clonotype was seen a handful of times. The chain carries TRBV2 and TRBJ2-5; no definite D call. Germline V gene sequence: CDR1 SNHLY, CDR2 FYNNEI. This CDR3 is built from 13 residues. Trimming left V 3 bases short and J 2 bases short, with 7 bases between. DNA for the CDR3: TGTGCCAGCAGTGAGACCACTCAAGAGACCCAGTACTTC. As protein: CASSETTQETQYF.

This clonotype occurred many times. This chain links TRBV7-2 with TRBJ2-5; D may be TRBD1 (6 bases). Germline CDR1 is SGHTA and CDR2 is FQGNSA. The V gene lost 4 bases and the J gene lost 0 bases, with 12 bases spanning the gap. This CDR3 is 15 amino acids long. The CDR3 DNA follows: TGTGCCAGCAGCTCGACAGGATTAAACCAAGAGACCCAGTACTTC. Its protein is CASSSTGLNQETQYF.

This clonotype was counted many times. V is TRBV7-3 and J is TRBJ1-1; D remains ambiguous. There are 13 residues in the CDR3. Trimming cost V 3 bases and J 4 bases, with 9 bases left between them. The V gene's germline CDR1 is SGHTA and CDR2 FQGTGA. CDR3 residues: CASSFSSFTEAFF. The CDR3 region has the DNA TGTGCCAGCAGCTTCTCCAGTTTCACTGAAGCTTTCTTT.

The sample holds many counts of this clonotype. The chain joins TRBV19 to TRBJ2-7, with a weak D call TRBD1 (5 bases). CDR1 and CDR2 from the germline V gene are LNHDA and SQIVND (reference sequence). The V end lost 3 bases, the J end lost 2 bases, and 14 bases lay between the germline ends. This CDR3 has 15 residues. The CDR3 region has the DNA TGTGCCAGTAGTATCAAGGGGTCGCCCCCCTACGAGCAGTACTTC. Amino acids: CASSIKGSPPYEQYF.

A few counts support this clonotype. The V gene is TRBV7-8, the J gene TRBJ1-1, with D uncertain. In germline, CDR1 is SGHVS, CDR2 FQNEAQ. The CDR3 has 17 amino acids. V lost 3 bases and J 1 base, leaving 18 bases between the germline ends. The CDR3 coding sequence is TGTGCCAGCAGCTTCGGACGGGGAGCCCCGAGGAACACTGAAGCTTTCTTT. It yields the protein CASSFGRGAPRNTEAFF.

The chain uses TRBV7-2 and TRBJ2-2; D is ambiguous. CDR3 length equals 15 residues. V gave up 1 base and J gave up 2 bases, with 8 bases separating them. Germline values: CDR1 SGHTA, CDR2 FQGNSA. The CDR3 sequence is CASSLVGSNTGELFF. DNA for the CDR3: TGTGCCAGCAGCTTAGTGGGGTCAAACACCGGGGAGCTGTTTTTT.

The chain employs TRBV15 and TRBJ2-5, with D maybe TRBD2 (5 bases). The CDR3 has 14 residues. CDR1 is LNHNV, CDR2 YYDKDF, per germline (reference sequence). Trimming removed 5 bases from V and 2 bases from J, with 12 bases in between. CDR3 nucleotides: TGTGCCACCAGCGCCGGACTCAAGCAAGAGACCCAGTACTTC. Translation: CATSAGLKQETQYF.

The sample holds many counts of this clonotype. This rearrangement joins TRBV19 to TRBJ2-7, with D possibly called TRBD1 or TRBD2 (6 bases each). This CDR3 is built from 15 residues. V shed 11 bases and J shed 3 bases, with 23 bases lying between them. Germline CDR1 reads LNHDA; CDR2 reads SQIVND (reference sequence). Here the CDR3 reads CAYPRGGPIDYEQYF. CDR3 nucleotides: TGTGCCTACCCTCGTGGGGGGCCGATCGACTACGAGCAGTACTTC.

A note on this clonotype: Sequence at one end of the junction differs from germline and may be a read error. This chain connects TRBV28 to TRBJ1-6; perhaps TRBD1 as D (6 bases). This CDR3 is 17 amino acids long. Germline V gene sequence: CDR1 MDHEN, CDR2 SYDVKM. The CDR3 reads CASSPRPQGIYNSPPHF. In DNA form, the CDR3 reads TGTGCCAGCAGTCCCCGCCCTCAGGGGATCTATAATTCACCCCCCCACTTT. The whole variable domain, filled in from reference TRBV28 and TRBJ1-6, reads DVKVTQSSRYLVKRTGEKVFLECVQDMDHENMFWYRQDPGLGLRLIYFSYDVKMKEKGDIPEGYSVSREKKERFSLILESASTNQTSMYLCASSPRPQGIYNSPPHFGNGTRLTVT.

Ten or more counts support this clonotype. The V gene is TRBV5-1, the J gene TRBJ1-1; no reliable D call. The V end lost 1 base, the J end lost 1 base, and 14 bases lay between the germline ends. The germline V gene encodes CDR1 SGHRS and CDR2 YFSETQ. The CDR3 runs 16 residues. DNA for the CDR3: TGCGCCAGCAGCTTGAAGAGAAGACACTCGAACACTGAAGCTTTCTTT. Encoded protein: CASSLKRRHSNTEAFF.

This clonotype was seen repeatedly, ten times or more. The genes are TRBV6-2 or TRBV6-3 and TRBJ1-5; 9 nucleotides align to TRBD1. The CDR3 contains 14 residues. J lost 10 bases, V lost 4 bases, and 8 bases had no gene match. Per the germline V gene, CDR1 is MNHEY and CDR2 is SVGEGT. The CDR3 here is CASSLTGGGSPQHF. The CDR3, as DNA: TGTGCCAGCAGTTTGACAGGGGGTGGATCCCCCCAGCATTTT.

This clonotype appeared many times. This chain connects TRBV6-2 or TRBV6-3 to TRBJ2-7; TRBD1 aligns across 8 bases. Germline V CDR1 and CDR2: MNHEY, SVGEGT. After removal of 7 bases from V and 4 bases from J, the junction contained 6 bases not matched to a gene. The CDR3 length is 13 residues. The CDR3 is CASMRTGLYEQYF. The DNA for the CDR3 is TGTGCCAGCATGAGGACAGGGCTATACGAGCAGTACTTC.

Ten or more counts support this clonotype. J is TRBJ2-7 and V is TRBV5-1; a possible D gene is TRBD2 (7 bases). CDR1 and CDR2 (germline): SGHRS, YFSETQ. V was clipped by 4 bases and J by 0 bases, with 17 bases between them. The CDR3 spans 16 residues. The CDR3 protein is CASSPGPRGASYEQYF. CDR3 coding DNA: TGCGCCAGCAGCCCCGGACCTCGGGGGGCCTCCTACGAGCAGTACTTC. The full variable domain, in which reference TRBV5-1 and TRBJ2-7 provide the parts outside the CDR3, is KAGVTQTPRYLIKTRGQQVTLSCSPISGHRSVSWYQQTPGQGLQFLFEYFSETQRNKGNFPGRFSGRQFSNSRSEMNVSTLELGDSALYLCASSPGPRGASYEQYFGPGTRLTVT.

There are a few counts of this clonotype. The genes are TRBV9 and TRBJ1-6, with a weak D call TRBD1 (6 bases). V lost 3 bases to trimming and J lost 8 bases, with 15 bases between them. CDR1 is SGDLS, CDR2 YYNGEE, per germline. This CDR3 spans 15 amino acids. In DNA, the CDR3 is TGTGCCAGCAGCGCTCTAGGGGGAGGGGATTCACCCCTCCACTTT. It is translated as CASSALGGGDSPLHF.

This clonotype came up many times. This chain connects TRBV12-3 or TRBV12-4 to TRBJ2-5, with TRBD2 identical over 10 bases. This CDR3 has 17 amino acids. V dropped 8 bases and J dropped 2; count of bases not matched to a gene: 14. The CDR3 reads CASVRRSGGVQQETQYF. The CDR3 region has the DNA TGTGCCAGCGTCCGGAGGAGCGGGGGGGTACAACAAGAGACCCAGTACTTC.

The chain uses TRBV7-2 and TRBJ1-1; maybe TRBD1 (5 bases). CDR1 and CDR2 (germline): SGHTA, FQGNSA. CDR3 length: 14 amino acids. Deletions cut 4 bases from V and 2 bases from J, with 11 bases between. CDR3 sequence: CASSWADTNTEAFF. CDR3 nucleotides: TGTGCCAGCAGCTGGGCGGACACTAACACTGAAGCTTTCTTT. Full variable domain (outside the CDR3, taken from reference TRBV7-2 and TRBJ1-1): GAGVSQSPSNKVTEKGKDVELRCDPISGHTALYWYRQSLGQGLEFLIYFQGNSAPDKSGLPSDRFSAERTGGSVSTLTIQRTQQEDSAVYLCASSWADTNTEAFFGQGTRLTVV.

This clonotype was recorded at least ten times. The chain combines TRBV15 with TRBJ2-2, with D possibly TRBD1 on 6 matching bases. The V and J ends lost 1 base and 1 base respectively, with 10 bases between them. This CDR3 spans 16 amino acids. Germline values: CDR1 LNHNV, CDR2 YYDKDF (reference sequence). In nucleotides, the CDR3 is TGTGCCACCAGCAGAGGTGTCAGGGGGAACACCGGGGAGCTGTTTTTT. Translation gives CATSRGVRGNTGELFF.

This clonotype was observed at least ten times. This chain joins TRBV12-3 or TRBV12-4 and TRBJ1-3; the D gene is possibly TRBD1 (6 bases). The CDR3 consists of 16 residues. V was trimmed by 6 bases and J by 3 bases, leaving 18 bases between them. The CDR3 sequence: CASRYPGGADGNTIYF. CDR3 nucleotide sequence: TGTGCCAGCAGATATCCCGGGGGGGCTGATGGAAACACCATATATTTT.